The rows below give T cell receptor beta chains drawn from one sample of a study of blood T cells in healthy people across ages. TCRdb independently ran MiXCR on the 5' RACE reads; one entry per CDR3 protein. The sample holds 1.5 million to 2 million distinct CDR3 sequences, roughly 27% seen once. Sequencing input: blood. These receptor sequences come from a woman in her thirties in good health. Both conserved end residues are part of each CDR3. D genes are given only for firm matches. The size field is filled for only some rows; it gives once, few, many or a size class.

v_call: TRBV4-1
j_call: TRBJ1-5
cdr3_length: 14
d_call: -
clone_size: many
cdr3_aa: CASSPLLSNQPQHF
cdr3_nt: TGCGCCAGCAGCCCGCTTCTAAGCAATCAGCCCCAGCATTTT

v_call: TRBV20-1
j_call: TRBJ1-2
cdr3_length: 12
d_call: TRBD1
clone_size: -
cdr3_aa: CSARTGQDGYTF
cdr3_nt: TGCAGTGCTAGAACCGGACAGGATGGCTACACCTTC

v_call: TRBV6-2/TRBV6-3
j_call: TRBJ1-4
cdr3_length: 15
d_call: -
clone_size: -
cdr3_aa: CASSDRGADNEKRFF
cdr3_nt: TGTGCCAGCAGTGACCGAGGGGCGGATAATGAAAAACGGTTTTTT

v_call: TRBV6-2/TRBV6-3
j_call: TRBJ2-1
cdr3_length: 13
d_call: TRBD2
clone_size: -
cdr3_aa: CASLKRGRDEQFF
cdr3_nt: TGTGCCAGCTTAAAGCGGGGCCGGGATGAGCAGTTCTTC

v_call: TRBV7-2
j_call: TRBJ2-1
cdr3_length: 15
d_call: TRBD2
clone_size: many
cdr3_aa: CASSLAGGDYNEQFF
cdr3_nt: TGCGCCAGCAGCTTGGCCGGGGGGGACTACAATGAGCAGTTCTTC

v_call: TRBV29-1
j_call: TRBJ1-3
cdr3_length: 15
d_call: -
clone_size: -
cdr3_aa: CSVEGSGVGGNTIYF
cdr3_nt: TGCAGCGTTGAAGGGTCGGGTGTCGGTGGAAACACCATATATTTT

v_call: TRBV12-3/TRBV12-4
j_call: TRBJ1-5
cdr3_length: 12
d_call: TRBD1
clone_size: few
cdr3_aa: CAWGTGGQPQHF
cdr3_nt: TGTGCCTGGGGGACAGGGGGTCAGCCCCAGCATTTT

v_call: TRBV6-6
j_call: TRBJ2-3
cdr3_length: 16
d_call: TRBD2
clone_size: -
cdr3_aa: CASSSTQAGGTDTQYF
cdr3_nt: TGTGCCAGCAGTTCTACTCAGGCGGGGGGCACAGATACGCAGTATTTT

v_call: TRBV10-3
j_call: TRBJ2-3
cdr3_length: 16
d_call: -
clone_size: few
cdr3_aa: CAISASVTGGPDTQYF
cdr3_nt: TGTGCCATCAGTGCCTCTGTCACGGGGGGCCCAGATACGCAGTATTTT

v_call: TRBV5-1
j_call: TRBJ2-2
cdr3_length: 16
d_call: -
clone_size: -
cdr3_aa: CASSIEGPHLGGELFF
cdr3_nt: TGCGCCAGCAGCATAGAGGGACCCCATTTGGGCGGGGAGCTGTTTTTT

v_call: TRBV7-2
j_call: TRBJ2-7
cdr3_length: 14
d_call: TRBD1
clone_size: -
cdr3_aa: CASRRVGGRYEQYF
cdr3_nt: TGTGCCAGCAGAAGAGTAGGGGGCAGGTACGAGCAGTACTTC

v_call: TRBV11-2
j_call: TRBJ2-1
cdr3_length: 12
d_call: -
clone_size: few
cdr3_aa: CASSLDAAEQFF
cdr3_nt: TGTGCCAGCAGCTTAGATGCGGCAGAGCAGTTCTTC

v_call: TRBV3-1
j_call: TRBJ2-3
cdr3_length: 12
d_call: -
clone_size: many
cdr3_aa: CASSQITDTQYF
cdr3_nt: TGCGCCAGCAGCCAGATCACAGATACGCAGTATTTT

v_call: TRBV20-1
j_call: TRBJ1-2
cdr3_length: 14
d_call: TRBD1
clone_size: many
cdr3_aa: CSASPGQANYGYTF
cdr3_nt: TGCAGTGCTAGTCCGGGACAGGCTAACTATGGCTACACCTTC

v_call: TRBV5-1
j_call: TRBJ2-1
cdr3_length: 16
d_call: TRBD2
clone_size: few
cdr3_aa: CASSFSTSGGAGEQFF
cdr3_nt: TGCGCCAGCAGCTTTTCGACTAGCGGGGGGGCAGGAGAGCAGTTCTTC

v_call: TRBV5-5
j_call: TRBJ2-4
cdr3_length: 17
d_call: TRBD2
clone_size: many
cdr3_aa: CASSLELAGRNKNIQYF
cdr3_nt: TGTGCCAGCAGCTTGGAGTTAGCGGGGAGGAATAAAAACATTCAGTACTTC

v_call: TRBV7-9
j_call: TRBJ2-1
cdr3_length: 17
d_call: TRBD2
clone_size: -
cdr3_aa: CASSLNLGRAGGNEQFF
cdr3_nt: TGTGCCAGCAGCTTAAATCTCGGGAGGGCCGGAGGCAATGAGCAGTTCTTC

v_call: TRBV20-1
j_call: TRBJ2-3
cdr3_length: 15
d_call: -
clone_size: -
cdr3_aa: CSASRAVLLTDTQYF
cdr3_nt: TGCAGTGCTTCCCGGGCCGTGCTCCTCACAGATACGCAGTATTTT

v_call: TRBV6-6
j_call: TRBJ1-1
cdr3_length: 16
d_call: TRBD1
clone_size: -
cdr3_aa: CASSYSGTGGVTEAFF
cdr3_nt: TGTGCCAGCAGTTACTCCGGGACAGGGGGGGTGACTGAAGCTTTCTTT

v_call: TRBV20-1
j_call: TRBJ2-7
cdr3_length: 16
d_call: -
clone_size: -
cdr3_aa: CSAAPPPSAISYEQYF
cdr3_nt: TGCAGTGCTGCCCCCCCCCCTAGCGCGATCTCCTACGAGCAGTACTTC

v_call: TRBV7-2
j_call: TRBJ2-7
cdr3_length: 15
d_call: TRBD1
clone_size: few
cdr3_aa: CASSLDVSGGDEQYF
cdr3_nt: TGTGCCAGCAGCTTAGACGTATCAGGGGGCGACGAGCAGTACTTC

v_call: TRBV20-1
j_call: TRBJ2-7
cdr3_length: 13
d_call: -
clone_size: -
cdr3_aa: CSATELDGHEQYF
cdr3_nt: TGCAGTGCCACCGAACTGGACGGCCACGAGCAGTACTTC

v_call: TRBV12-3/TRBV12-4
j_call: TRBJ1-1
cdr3_length: 15
d_call: TRBD1
clone_size: few
cdr3_aa: CASEAGGKMNTEAFF
cdr3_nt: TGTGCCAGCGAGGCAGGGGGTAAGATGAACACTGAAGCTTTCTTT

v_call: TRBV4-1
j_call: TRBJ2-4
cdr3_length: 14
d_call: TRBD1
clone_size: few
cdr3_aa: CASSHRQGEGIQYF
cdr3_nt: TGCGCCAGCAGCCATCGACAGGGGGAAGGCATTCAGTACTTC

v_call: TRBV12-3/TRBV12-4
j_call: TRBJ2-1
cdr3_length: 12
d_call: -
clone_size: many
cdr3_aa: CASSHLRNEQFF
cdr3_nt: TGTGCCAGCAGCCATCTTAGGAATGAGCAGTTCTTC

v_call: TRBV28
j_call: TRBJ1-5
cdr3_length: 14
d_call: -
clone_size: few
cdr3_aa: CASSFEGGRRPQHF
cdr3_nt: TGTGCCAGCAGTTTCGAGGGGGGTAGGCGGCCCCAGCATTTT

v_call: TRBV24-1
j_call: TRBJ2-7
cdr3_length: 18
d_call: -
clone_size: few
cdr3_aa: CATRPTGPLRERSYEQYF
cdr3_nt: TGTGCCACCAGGCCGACAGGGCCCCTGCGGGAGCGCTCCTACGAGCAGTACTTC

v_call: TRBV6-1
j_call: TRBJ1-2
cdr3_length: 13
d_call: -
clone_size: -
cdr3_aa: CANSMTGYYGYTF
cdr3_nt: TGTGCCAACAGTATGACAGGATACTATGGCTACACCTTC

v_call: TRBV6-5
j_call: TRBJ2-7
cdr3_length: 14
d_call: TRBD1
clone_size: many
cdr3_aa: CASSYSVGGHEQYF
cdr3_nt: TGTGCCAGCAGTTACTCTGTAGGGGGCCACGAGCAGTACTTC

v_call: TRBV9
j_call: TRBJ2-1
cdr3_length: 14
d_call: -
clone_size: once
cdr3_aa: CASSAHQGGNEQFF
cdr3_nt: TGTGCCAGCAGCGCACATCAGGGGGGGAATGAGCAGTTCTTC

v_call: TRBV20-1
j_call: TRBJ2-7
cdr3_length: 15
d_call: TRBD1
clone_size: -
cdr3_aa: CSANPPARGNYEQYF
cdr3_nt: TGCAGTGCGAATCCTCCCGCCAGGGGGAACTACGAGCAGTACTTC

v_call: TRBV10-3
j_call: TRBJ2-3
cdr3_length: 15
d_call: TRBD2
clone_size: few
cdr3_aa: CAVSVTSGRGNTQYF
cdr3_nt: TGTGCCGTCAGTGTTACTAGCGGCCGAGGGAATACGCAGTATTTT

v_call: TRBV5-1
j_call: TRBJ1-1
cdr3_length: 13
d_call: -
clone_size: -
cdr3_aa: CASKIERSAEAFF
cdr3_nt: TGCGCCAGCAAAATCGAGAGATCCGCTGAAGCTTTCTTT

v_call: TRBV7-2
j_call: TRBJ2-1
cdr3_length: 16
d_call: TRBD2
clone_size: few
cdr3_aa: CASMLAGVTSYNEQFF
cdr3_nt: TGTGCCAGCATGCTAGCGGGGGTGACCTCCTACAATGAGCAGTTCTTC

v_call: TRBV28
j_call: TRBJ2-3
cdr3_length: 15
d_call: -
clone_size: -
cdr3_aa: CASSPFDRRRDTQYF
cdr3_nt: TGTGCCAGCAGCCCCTTCGACAGGCGACGGGATACGCAGTATTTT

v_call: TRBV6-5
j_call: TRBJ1-1
cdr3_length: 15
d_call: -
clone_size: -
cdr3_aa: CASSYTAGGASEAFF
cdr3_nt: TGTGCCAGCAGTTATACGGCAGGAGGCGCTTCTGAAGCTTTCTTT

v_call: TRBV29-1
j_call: TRBJ1-1
cdr3_length: 14
d_call: TRBD1
clone_size: few
cdr3_aa: CSVVRQQGASEAFF
cdr3_nt: TGCAGCGTTGTCCGCCAACAGGGGGCCTCTGAAGCTTTCTTT

v_call: TRBV20-1
j_call: TRBJ2-5
cdr3_length: 15
d_call: TRBD2
clone_size: few
cdr3_aa: CSAPAASGAQETQYF
cdr3_nt: TGCAGTGCCCCGGCGGCTAGCGGGGCCCAAGAGACCCAGTACTTC

v_call: TRBV12-3/TRBV12-4
j_call: TRBJ2-6
cdr3_length: 16
d_call: -
clone_size: many
cdr3_aa: CASSLVGQSGANVLTF
cdr3_nt: TGTGCCAGCAGTTTAGTTGGTCAATCTGGGGCCAACGTCCTGACTTTC

v_call: TRBV6-5
j_call: TRBJ1-2
cdr3_length: 19
d_call: -
clone_size: many
cdr3_aa: CASSYYARGVSDSNYGYTF
cdr3_nt: TGTGCCAGCAGTTACTACGCGCGGGGGGTGAGCGACAGCAACTATGGCTACACCTTC

v_call: TRBV28
j_call: TRBJ1-6
cdr3_length: 15
d_call: -
clone_size: few
cdr3_aa: CASSPRRAAYSPLHF
cdr3_nt: TGTGCCAGCAGTCCCCGTCGCGCGGCCTATTCACCCCTCCACTTT

v_call: TRBV7-2
j_call: TRBJ2-1
cdr3_length: 14
d_call: -
clone_size: many
cdr3_aa: CASSVRRDNNEQFF
cdr3_nt: TGTGCCAGCAGCGTACGCCGGGACAACAATGAGCAGTTCTTC

v_call: TRBV5-1
j_call: TRBJ2-7
cdr3_length: 16
d_call: -
clone_size: many
cdr3_aa: CASSSNLLAGGYEQYF
cdr3_nt: TGCGCCAGCAGCTCGAACCTACTAGCAGGAGGCTACGAGCAGTACTTC

v_call: TRBV29-1
j_call: TRBJ1-1
cdr3_length: 11
d_call: -
clone_size: once
cdr3_aa: CSVEGGTEALF
cdr3_nt: TGCAGCGTTGAGGGTGGGACTGAAGCTCTCTTT

v_call: TRBV5-1
j_call: TRBJ2-5
cdr3_length: 15
d_call: -
clone_size: -
cdr3_aa: CASSLYPDRWETQYF
cdr3_nt: TGCGCCAGCAGCTTGTACCCGGACAGATGGGAGACCCAGTACTTC

v_call: TRBV5-1
j_call: TRBJ2-5
cdr3_length: 17
d_call: TRBD2
clone_size: -
cdr3_aa: CASSFSSWTSGKGTQYF
cdr3_nt: TGCGCCAGCAGCTTTTCTTCCTGGACTAGCGGGAAAGGGACCCAGTACTTC

v_call: TRBV29-1
j_call: TRBJ2-7
cdr3_length: 14
d_call: -
clone_size: many
cdr3_aa: CSVDRAGLSYEQYF
cdr3_nt: TGCAGCGTTGATAGGGCAGGCCTTTCCTACGAGCAGTACTTC

v_call: TRBV4-1
j_call: TRBJ2-7
cdr3_length: 15
d_call: -
clone_size: few
cdr3_aa: CASSQGGTSPHEQYF
cdr3_nt: TGCGCCAGCAGCCAAGGGGGGACATCTCCCCACGAGCAGTACTTC

v_call: TRBV5-4
j_call: TRBJ2-3
cdr3_length: 14
d_call: -
clone_size: -
cdr3_aa: CASSWGDPTDTQYF
cdr3_nt: TGTGCCAGCAGCTGGGGGGACCCCACAGATACACAGTATTTT